This T cell receptor (beta chain) appears in the sequencing data of a study of graft-versus-host responses after intestinal transplantation. Background on the study: Tacrolimus and steroids were given for 2 to 4 years to all recipients after anti-thymocyte globulin induction. General study results and limits: Early post-transplant declines in HvG were associated with peak levels of circulating GvH clones. There were GvH clones found in recipient marrow, and some of them appeared first in ileum or blood. Graft-donor T cell macrochimerism in patients accompanied high graft-versus-host to host-versus-graft clonal ratios in allografts.

This table comes from immunoSEQ multiplex PCR, and its TCRdb copy is limited to in-frame clones, with some not included. This sample has fewer than 11,000 clones, with 80% to 95% found just once. This CDR3 is 15 amino acids long. V was pared by 0 bases and J by 7 bases, with 18 bases between. The germline V gene encodes CDR1 SQVTM and CDR2 ANQGSEA. As for this clone: As yet, its antigen is unknown.

The sequencing used PBMCs, collected about 45 days after intestinal transplantation. V and J are TRBV29-1 and TRBJ1-2, with D uncertain. This receptor was taken from a human patient who received an intestinal transplant, so some T cells may come from the graft donor. CDR3 sequence: CSVEDASLGTPGYTF. CDR3 DNA sequence: TGCAGCGTTGAAGACGCCTCACTTGGTACCCCTGGCTACACCTTC.